The entry below gives a single T cell receptor beta chain sequence along with its context. CDR3 size: 16 residues. The V gene end was trimmed by 1 base and the J gene end by 8 bases; junction bases not matched to a gene: 11. Germline CDR1 reads SEHNR; CDR2 reads FQNEAQ (reference sequence). The sample originates from a study of cytomegalovirus exposure and HLA in healthy donors. Some clones are missing from TCRdb's copy, which holds only in-frame ones; the method was immunoSEQ multiplex PCR. The table records some 180,000 clones, roughly 86% of them present only once. Input material: PBMCs. This chain links TRBV7-9 with TRBJ1-1, with 9 positions matching TRBD1. This TCR came from a man aged 25 to 40 in good health and CMV-seropositive. As DNA, the CDR3 is TGTGCCAGCAGCTTAGGCCGGGGACAGGGAGCAAGAGAAGCTTTCTTT. Translated, it gives CASSLGRGQGAREAFF.